This T cell receptor beta chain was sequenced during a study of cytomegalovirus exposure and HLA in healthy donors. Findings of the study overall: Researchers reported that a few CMV-associated chains were confirmed in vitro as CMV antigen-specific.

In the PCR, 60 Vbeta and 13 Jbeta primers were used. Clones were sequenced by immunoSEQ multiplex PCR, and TCRdb holds only the in-frame ones, with some missing. This table holds 120,000 to 150,000 clones, roughly 79% found once. The germline V gene has CDR1 SGHRS and CDR2 YFSETQ. The J segment lost 0 bases and the V segment lost 1 base, leaving 4 bases of the junction unmatched. This CDR3 spans 16 amino acids. Concerning this clone: Antigen specificity is unknown.

The sequencing input was PBMCs. This sequence originates from a man aged 18 to 30 in good health and CMV-seronegative. The V gene is TRBV5-1, the J gene TRBJ2-1; TRBD2 aligns across 7 bases. The CDR3 loop reads CASSLLGGSSYNEQFF. The DNA for the CDR3 is TGCGCCAGCAGCTTGTTGGGCGGGAGCTCCTACAATGAGCAGTTCTTC. Filled out from reference TRBV5-1 and TRBJ2-1, the complete variable domain reads KAGVTQTPRYLIKTRGQQVTLSCSPISGHRSVSWYQQTPGQGLQFLFEYFSETQRNKGNFPGRFSGRQFSNSRSEMNVSTLELGDSALYLCASSLLGGSSYNEQFFGPGTRLTVL.